One sample yielded the 21 T cell receptor beta chains listed below, sequenced in a study of cytomegalovirus exposure and HLA in healthy donors. Profiled with immunoSEQ multiplex PCR; TCRdb holds only in-frame clones, not every one. The sample yields 90,000 to 140,000 clones, around 87% seen once. Material: PBMCs. These receptor sequences come from a woman between 18 and 30 years old in good health and CMV-seropositive.

This clone was seen only once. The J gene is TRBJ2-3, the V gene TRBV7-8, with D uncertain. Germline CDR1 SGHVS, CDR2 FQNEAQ. The CDR3 runs to 13 residues. V lost 8 bases and J lost 4, with 13 bases in between. The CDR3 DNA reads TGTGCCAGCTCGACATCTACGGCAGATACGCAGTATTTT. This translates into CASSTSTADTQYF.

This clone was counted a single time. CDR3 amino acids: CASSPDRYTGELFF. The DNA of the CDR3 is TGTGCCAGCAGCCCCGACAGATACACCGGGGAGCTGTTTTTT. This rearrangement joins TRBV7-3 to TRBJ2-2, with a tentative D call TRBD1 (5 bases). The CDR3 is 14 amino acids. The germline V and J ends were trimmed by 5 bases and 3 bases, with 10 bases remaining between them. Germline V gene sequence: CDR1 SGHTA, CDR2 FQGTGA. The variable domain in full, with the rest retrieved from reference TRBV7-3 and TRBJ2-2, is GAGVSQTPSNKVTEKGKYVELRCDPISGHTALYWYRQSLGQGPEFLIYFQGTGAADDSGLPNDRFFAVRPEGSVSTLKIQRTERGDSAVYLCASSPDRYTGELFFGEGSRLTVL.

V and J are TRBV18 and TRBJ2-1, with 14 bases identical to TRBD2. Trimming took 0 bases from V and 14 from J; bases not matched to a gene: 6. CDR3 length equals 15 residues. Germline V CDR1 and CDR2: KGHSH, LQKENI. Here the CDR3 DNA reads TGTGCCAGCTCACCACCGAGACTAGCGGGAGGGCCTAAGTTCTTC. Translated, it gives CASSPPRLAGGPKFF. The variable domain in full, with the rest retrieved from reference TRBV18 and TRBJ2-1, is NAGVMQNPRHLVRRRGQEARLRCSPMKGHSHVYWYRQLPEEGLKFMVYLQKENIIDESGMPKERFSAEFPKEGPSILRIQQVVRGDSAAYFCASSPPRLAGGPKFFGPGTRLTVL.

A note on this clone: Within the sample, other DNA sequences also encode this same CDR3. The chain joins TRBV28 to TRBJ1-1, with a weak D call TRBD1 (5 bases). V shed 2 bases and J shed 5 bases, with 12 bases lying between them. Germline V gene sequence: CDR1 MDHEN, CDR2 SYDVKM. The CDR3 totals 14 residues. In nucleotides, the CDR3 is TGTGCCAGCAGTTTACAGGGCGCGGGAACTGAAGCTTTCTTT. This codes for CASSLQGAGTEAFF.

The chain is built from TRBV4-1 and TRBJ2-3; 8 bases line up with TRBD2. The CDR3 spans 15 residues. The V gene end was trimmed by 0 bases and the J gene end by 4 bases; junction bases not matched to a gene: 3. Germline V lookup: CDR1 MGHRA, CDR2 YSYEKL. The DNA of the CDR3 is TGCGCCAGCAGCCAAGACCCAGCGGGAGCAGATACGCAGTATTTT. It codes for CASSQDPAGADTQYF.

The chain has TRBV6-5 and TRBJ1-2; the D gene is possibly TRBD1 (6 bases). V gave up 0 bases and J gave up 5 bases, with 13 bases separating them. The CDR3 extends over 15 amino acids. Per the germline V gene, CDR1 is MNHEY and CDR2 is SVGAGI. DNA for the CDR3: TGTGCCAGCAGTTACTCGATGGACAGACGTTATGGCTACACCTTC. As protein: CASSYSMDRRYGYTF.

This rearrangement joins TRBV6-5 to TRBJ2-5; possible D gene TRBD1, 5 bases. This CDR3 has 14 residues. Trimming removed 5 bases from V and 1 base from J, with 11 bases in between. Germline assignment: CDR1 MNHEY and CDR2 SVGAGI. The CDR3 DNA reads TGTGCCAGCAGTCCAGACAGACCCCAAGAGACCCAGTACTTC. This translates into CASSPDRPQETQYF.

CDR3: CASTLQGAGEKLFF. CDR3 DNA: TGCGCCAGCACCCTACAGGGGGCTGGAGAAAAACTGTTTTTT. The rearrangement links TRBV5-1 to TRBJ1-4, with 9 bases that match TRBD1. CDR3 length equals 14 residues. Germline V CDR1 and CDR2: SGHRS, YFSETQ. V was pared by 6 bases and J by 8 bases, with 8 bases of the junction left unmatched.

The rearrangement joins TRBV27 to TRBJ2-6; a weak D match, TRBD1 (6 bases). The germline CDR1 and CDR2 sequences are MNHEY and SMNVEV (reference sequence). Trimming shortened V by 7 bases and J by 5 bases, and 15 bases separated the two germline ends. The CDR3 runs to 15 residues. The CDR3 loop is CASTQGSGWANVLTF. For the CDR3, the DNA is TGTGCCAGCACTCAGGGGTCTGGGTGGGCCAACGTCCTGACTTTC.

This clone occurred a few times. The rearrangement joins TRBV5-6 to TRBJ2-6, with D hard to call. This CDR3 spans 16 amino acids. Trimming took off 0 bases at V and 1 base at J, with 8 bases between the two ends. Per the germline V gene, CDR1 is SGHDT and CDR2 is YYEEEE. CDR3 nucleotides: TGTGCCAGCAGCTTGGATGGAGAGTCTGGGGCCAACGTCCTGACTTTC. It yields the protein CASSLDGESGANVLTF. The full variable domain, completed using reference TRBV5-6 and TRBJ2-6, is DAGVTQSPTHLIKTRGQQVTLRCSPKSGHDTVSWYQQALGQGPQFIFQYYEEEERQRGNFPDRFSGHQFPNYSSELNVNALLLGDSALYLCASSLDGESGANVLTFGAGSRLTVL.

The genes are TRBV6-4 and TRBJ1-2; possible D gene TRBD1, 5 bases. Per germline, CDR1 MRHNA and CDR2 SNTAGT. V gave up 3 bases and J gave up 4 bases, with 12 bases separating them. The CDR3 loop spans 14 amino acids. CDR3 loop: CASSEGGDGYGYTF. In nucleotides, the CDR3 is TGTGCCAGCAGTGAAGGAGGGGACGGCTATGGCTACACCTTC.

The rearrangement links TRBV7-9 to TRBJ2-5; D is perhaps TRBD2 (5 bases). V was pared by 1 base and J by 5 bases, with 11 bases between. The CDR3 extends over 14 amino acids. Germline V CDR1 and CDR2: SEHNR, FQNEAQ (reference sequence). The CDR3 sequence is CASSLVIRGETQYF. The CDR3 coding sequence is TGTGCCAGCAGCTTAGTGATACGCGGGGAGACCCAGTACTTC.

This rearrangement joins TRBV6-1 to TRBJ2-7, with 11 positions matching TRBD1. Germline V lookup: CDR1 MNHNS, CDR2 SASEGT. The length of the CDR3 is 14 residues. The trim removed 6 bases at V and 6 bases at J, leaving 7 bases unmatched. The CDR3 DNA is TGTGCCAGCAGGCGGACAGGGGGCGGAGGCGAGCAGTACTTC. Encoded protein: CASRRTGGGGEQYF.

The chain joins TRBV4-1 to TRBJ1-5, with 9 nucleotides matching TRBD1. The CDR3 loop spans 16 amino acids. Germline V lookup: CDR1 MGHRA, CDR2 YSYEKL. The V gene end was trimmed by 4 bases and the J gene end by 6 bases; junction bases not matched to a gene: 10. CDR3 amino acids: CASSLVPGQGGQPQHF. CDR3 bases: TGCGCCAGCAGCCTTGTCCCGGGACAGGGCGGTCAGCCCCAGCATTTT.

The genes are TRBV6-5 and TRBJ2-7, with D possibly TRBD2 on 6 matching bases. The length of the CDR3 is 13 residues. V lost 6 bases to trimming and J lost 0 bases, with 9 bases between them. Germline V gives CDR1 MNHEY, CDR2 SVGAGI. CDR3: CASRLTSSYEQYF. The CDR3 DNA follows: TGTGCCAGCAGATTGACTAGCTCCTACGAGCAGTACTTC.

The gene calls are TRBV30 and TRBJ2-2; the match to TRBD1 covers 7 bases. The CDR3 totals 15 residues. The V gene end was trimmed by 2 bases and the J gene end by 3 bases; junction bases not matched to a gene: 6. Germline assignment: CDR1 GTSNPN and CDR2 SVGIG (reference sequence). CDR3 nucleotides: TGTGCCTGGAGTCCCGGGACAGTAGACACCGGGGAGCTGTTTTTT. Amino acid sequence: CAWSPGTVDTGELFF.

This chain uses TRBV7-9 with TRBJ1-1; D is undetermined. CDR1 SEHNR and CDR2 FQNEAQ come from the germline V gene (reference sequence). The CDR3 extends over 13 amino acids. Deletions cut 5 bases from V and 3 bases from J, with 10 bases between. CDR3 residues: CASSNLDYTEAFF. The CDR3, as DNA: TGTGCCAGCAGCAACTTAGATTACACTGAAGCTTTCTTT. Supplemented by reference TRBV7-9 and TRBJ1-1, the full variable domain reads DTGVSQNPRHKITKRGQNVTFRCDPISEHNRLYWYRQTLGQGPEFLTYFQNEAQLEKSRLLSDRFSAERPKGSFSTLEIQRTEQGDSAMYLCASSNLDYTEAFFGQGTRLTVV.

The rearrangement joins TRBV18 to TRBJ1-2; 7 bases match TRBD1. V shed 6 bases and J 7 bases; nucleotides not matched to a gene: 2. The CDR3 is 11 residues long. Germline CDR1 is KGHSH and CDR2 is LQKENI. The CDR3: CASSTGTGYTF. For the CDR3, the DNA is TGTGCCAGCTCGACAGGGACTGGCTACACCTTC.

The V call is TRBV4-2, the J call TRBJ2-3; maybe TRBD2 (5 bases). V lost 1 base and J lost 2, with 16 bases in between. The CDR3 contains 17 residues. Germline values: CDR1 LGHNA, CDR2 YNFKEQ. In nucleotides, the CDR3 is TGTGCCAGCAGCCAAGTTGGGAGTCCTGGTTCCACAGATACGCAGTATTTT. Translating it yields CASSQVGSPGSTDTQYF.

V is TRBV5-6 and J is TRBJ1-4; D remains ambiguous. From germline, CDR1 is SGHDT and CDR2 YYEEEE. This CDR3 has 14 amino acids. The V end was cut by 4 bases, the J end by 0 bases, with 7 bases between. CDR3 sequence: CASSRVATNEKLFF. As DNA, the CDR3 is TGTGCCAGCAGCCGAGTTGCAACTAATGAAAAACTGTTTTTT.

This sequence joins TRBV15 and TRBJ2-7, with D possibly being TRBD2 (5 bases). The CDR3 runs to 15 residues. The germline V gene encodes CDR1 LNHNV and CDR2 YYDKDF (reference sequence). V shed 0 bases and J shed 4 bases, with 13 bases lying between them. Here the CDR3 reads CATSRDRASPYEQYF. CDR3 coding DNA: TGTGCCACCAGCAGAGATCGGGCTAGCCCGTACGAGCAGTACTTC.